These 21 T cell receptor beta chains originate from one sample sequenced in a study of blood T cell repertoires in COVID-19. Assay: immunoSEQ multiplex PCR; the TCRdb copy retains only in-frame clones and omits some. The sample consists of 450,000 or so clones, about 90% of them appearing once. Sequencing was performed on peripheral blood. The receptors were gathered from a young man with COVID-19, enrolled during active disease.

The chain employs TRBV25-1 and TRBJ2-3; D unclear. The CDR3 is 14 residues long. Germline V gene sequence: CDR1 MGHDK, CDR2 SYGVNS. V was trimmed by 1 base and J by 3 bases, leaving 8 bases between them. The CDR3 spells CASSEFPRTDTQYF. DNA of the CDR3: TGTGCCAGCAGTGAATTCCCTAGAACAGATACGCAGTATTTT. The complete variable domain, with remaining parts taken from reference TRBV25-1 and TRBJ2-3, reads EADIYQTPRYLVIGTGKKITLECSQTMGHDKMYWYQQDPGMELHLIHYSYGVNSTEKGDLSSESTVSRIRTEHFPLTLESARPSHTSQYLCASSEFPRTDTQYFGPGTRLTVL.

The J gene is TRBJ1-1, the V gene TRBV6-2 or TRBV6-3, with D maybe TRBD1 (6 bases). Germline CDR1 reads MNHEY; CDR2 reads SVGEGT. Trimming took 6 bases from V and 1 from J, leaving 15 bases between them. CDR3 length: 15 amino acids. The DNA of the CDR3 is TGTGCCAGCAGCTCGAACATGGGACAGAACACTGAAGCTTTCTTT. Translating gives CASSSNMGQNTEAFF.

The chain uses TRBV6-5 and TRBJ1-2; TRBD1 might be the D (6 bases). V lost 0 bases and J lost 3, with 11 bases in between. This CDR3 has 15 amino acids. The V gene's germline CDR1 is MNHEY and CDR2 SVGAGI. The CDR3 protein is CASSYSAQGYYGYTF. CDR3 bases: TGTGCCAGCAGTTACTCGGCACAGGGATACTATGGCTACACCTTC.

CDR3 sequence: CASSLAPLGRGYPEAFF. For the CDR3, the DNA is TGTGCCAGCAGCTTAGCCCCCCTCGGGAGAGGGTACCCTGAAGCTTTCTTT. The chain joins TRBV11-2 to TRBJ1-1; D gene ambiguous. The V end lost 1 base, the J end lost 6 bases, and 21 bases lay between the germline ends. CDR3 length: 17 amino acids. CDR1 is SGHAT, CDR2 FQNNGV, per germline. The entire variable domain, with the rest obtained from reference TRBV11-2 and TRBJ1-1, is as follows: EAGVAQSPRYKIIEKRQSVAFWCNPISGHATLYWYQQILGQGPKLLIQFQNNGVVDDSQLPKDRFSAERLKGVDSTLKIQPAKLEDSAVYLCASSLAPLGRGYPEAFFGQGTRLTVV.

This clone has a handful of counts. This chain joins TRBV6-6 and TRBJ2-2; 7 bases match TRBD1. Trimming removed 5 bases from V and 0 bases from J; junction bases left unmatched: 9. The CDR3 is 17 residues long. The V gene's germline CDR1 is MNHNY and CDR2 SVGAGI (reference sequence). CDR3 sequence (DNA): TGTGCCAGCAGTCGTGGGACAGATGGGCCGAACACCGGGGAGCTGTTTTTT. It encodes CASSRGTDGPNTGELFF.

The V call is TRBV6-5, the J call TRBJ1-6, with 7 nucleotides matching TRBD1. J gave up 10 bases and V 2 bases, and 5 bases lay outside the gene matches. The germline V gene encodes CDR1 MNHEY and CDR2 SVGAGI. This CDR3 is built from 14 residues. The CDR3 is CASSYGTDPSPLHF. The DNA of the CDR3 is TGTGCCAGCAGTTACGGGACAGACCCGTCACCCCTCCACTTT.

Note on this clone: The sample contains more than one DNA sequence encoding this CDR3. The chain carries TRBV6-5 and TRBJ1-6, with D possibly TRBD1 on 6 matching bases. The CDR3 sequence is 16 residues long. Trimming took off 0 bases at V and 10 bases at J, with 16 bases between the two ends. Germline assignment: CDR1 MNHEY and CDR2 SVGAGI. CDR3 coding DNA: TGTGCCAGCAGTTACTCGAAACAGGGATCGGGATCACCCCTCCACTTT. Protein sequence: CASSYSKQGSGSPLHF.

The rearrangement joins TRBV2 to TRBJ2-2; tentatively, D is TRBD1 (5 bases). CDR1 is SNHLY, CDR2 FYNNEI, per germline. CDR3 length: 14 residues. Trimming stripped 7 bases from V and 1 base from J, with 10 bases between. The DNA for the CDR3 is TGTGCCAGCACGCTTGACAGGAACACCGGGGAGCTGTTTTTT. Encoded protein: CASTLDRNTGELFF.

The gene calls are TRBV19 and TRBJ2-5; 10 bases are a match to TRBD2. Trimming took 3 bases from V and 5 from J; bases not matched to a gene: 9. Germline CDR1 LNHDA, CDR2 SQIVND (reference sequence). The CDR3 runs to 16 residues. Written as DNA, the CDR3 is TGTGCCAGTAGTATCGTAAGCGGGAGGGCCGGGGAGACCCAGTACTTC. This gives the protein CASSIVSGRAGETQYF.

This clone has just one count. The rearrangement links TRBV5-1 to TRBJ2-3; D not resolved. Trimming cost V 7 bases and J 5 bases, with 11 bases left between them. CDR3 length equals 12 residues. Germline V gene sequence: CDR1 SGHRS, CDR2 YFSETQ. The CDR3: CASRLGEDTQYF. The CDR3 nucleotides are TGCGCCAGCCGCCTTGGAGAAGATACGCAGTATTTT.

This sequence joins TRBV5-1 and TRBJ2-7; D uncertain. The CDR3 extends over 12 amino acids. CDR1 and CDR2 from the germline V gene are SGHRS and YFSETQ. V dropped 2 bases and J dropped 6 bases, with 9 bases sitting between them. CDR3 DNA sequence: TGCGCCAGCAGCTTAGACGGAGTCGAGCAGTACTTC. As protein: CASSLDGVEQYF. Drawing the rest from reference TRBV5-1 and TRBJ2-7, the complete variable domain is KAGVTQTPRYLIKTRGQQVTLSCSPISGHRSVSWYQQTPGQGLQFLFEYFSETQRNKGNFPGRFSGRQFSNSRSEMNVSTLELGDSALYLCASSLDGVEQYFGPGTRLTVT.

CDR3 nucleotide sequence: TGTGCCAGCAGCTCCGGGACTAGCCTTGGCAATGAGCAGTTCTTC. As protein: CASSSGTSLGNEQFF. The chain employs TRBV7-7 and TRBJ2-1, with 9 nucleotides matching TRBD2. V lost 4 bases, J lost 6 bases, and 7 bases stayed unmatched. The length of the CDR3 is 15 residues. In germline, CDR1 is SSHAT, CDR2 FNYEAQ (reference sequence).

V usage is TRBV29-1 and J usage is TRBJ2-1; D possibly corresponds to TRBD2 (5 bases). CDR3 length: 12 amino acids. From germline, CDR1 is SQVTM and CDR2 ANQGSEA. V lost 3 bases and J 8 bases, leaving 11 bases between the germline ends. CDR3 nucleotide sequence: TGCAGCGTTGATACCGCGGGCTATGAGCAGTTCTTC. Translated: CSVDTAGYEQFF.

V is TRBV15 and J is TRBJ1-3; TRBD1 might be the D (6 bases). The V and J ends lost 0 bases and 2 bases respectively, with 11 bases between them. This CDR3 contains 16 residues. Germline CDR1 and CDR2: LNHNV and YYDKDF (reference sequence). CDR3 in amino acids: CATSRDRGAAGNTIYF. The CDR3 nucleotides are TGTGCCACCAGCAGAGATCGGGGGGCGGCTGGAAACACCATATATTTT.

This clone was detected once. The genes are TRBV2 and TRBJ2-1; 8 bases map to TRBD2. V shed 1 base and J 6 bases; nucleotides not matched to a gene: 11. The CDR3 consists of 17 residues. The germline gives CDR1 SNHLY, CDR2 FYNNEI. DNA for the CDR3: TGTGCCAGCAGTGAAGAACAGTTGACCCGGGGGGGCAATGAGCAGTTCTTC. Residues: CASSEEQLTRGGNEQFF.

Concerning this clone itself: The same CDR3 can be traced to other DNA sequences in this sample. J is TRBJ2-7 and V is TRBV3-1 (or the pseudogene TRBV3-2); 9 bases are a match to TRBD1. After removal of 4 bases from V and 3 bases from J, the junction contained 1 base not matched to a gene. The germline V gene has CDR1 LGHDT and CDR2 YNNKEL (reference sequence). The CDR3 runs to 13 residues. For the CDR3, the DNA is TGTGCCAGCAGCCGGGGACAGGGCTACGAGCAGTACTTC. Its translation: CASSRGQGYEQYF.

The chain carries TRBV30 and TRBJ2-6; D is unclear. Germline assignment: CDR1 GTSNPN and CDR2 SVGIG (reference sequence). CDR3 length equals 13 residues. For the CDR3, the DNA is TGTGGCGGTTTTAGCTCTGGGGCCAACGTCCTGACTTTC. It yields the protein CGGFSSGANVLTF. Full variable domain (remainder filled in from reference TRBV30 and TRBJ2-6): SQTIHQWPATLVQPVGSPLSLECTVEGTSNPNLYWYRQAAGRGLQLLFYSVGIGQISSEVPQNLSASRPQDRQFILSSKKLLLSDSGFYLCGGFSSGANVLTFGAGSRLTVL.

V is TRBV15 and J is TRBJ1-5; 7 positions agree with TRBD1. There are 14 residues in the CDR3. Trimming cost V 0 bases and J 5 bases; bases outside gene matches: 1. Germline-derived CDR1 and CDR2 are LNHNV and YYDKDF (reference sequence). DNA for the CDR3: TGTGCCACCAGCAGAGAGCAGGGGGATCAGCCCCAGCATTTT. This gives the protein CATSREQGDQPQHF.

J is TRBJ1-1 and V is TRBV2; D gene unclear. Trimming left V 3 bases short and J 1 base short, with 6 bases between. Germline CDR1 and CDR2: SNHLY and FYNNEI. The CDR3 totals 13 residues. The CDR3 spells CASSEYGNTEAFF. In DNA form, the CDR3 reads TGTGCCAGCAGTGAGTACGGGAACACTGAAGCTTTCTTT.

Here the CDR3 reads CASSLGQGPFWETQYF. The CDR3 region has the DNA TGTGCCAGCAGCTTAGGACAGGGTCCCTTTTGGGAGACCCAGTACTTC. The chain links TRBV14 to TRBJ2-5; 8 bases line up with TRBD1. The V gene's germline CDR1 is SGHDN and CDR2 FVKESK. The J segment lost 5 bases and the V segment lost 5 bases, leaving 13 bases of the junction unmatched. This CDR3 region has 16 residues.

The chain uses TRBV6-2 or TRBV6-3 and TRBJ2-1; 9 bases are a match to TRBD1. Germline V gives CDR1 MNHEY, CDR2 SVGEGT. V lost 2 bases and J lost 7; bases outside the gene matches: 9. The CDR3 totals 16 residues. The CDR3 region has the DNA TGTGCCAGCAGTTACCCGCGGGACAGGGCGAAGAATGAGCAGTTCTTC. Amino acids: CASSYPRDRAKNEQFF.